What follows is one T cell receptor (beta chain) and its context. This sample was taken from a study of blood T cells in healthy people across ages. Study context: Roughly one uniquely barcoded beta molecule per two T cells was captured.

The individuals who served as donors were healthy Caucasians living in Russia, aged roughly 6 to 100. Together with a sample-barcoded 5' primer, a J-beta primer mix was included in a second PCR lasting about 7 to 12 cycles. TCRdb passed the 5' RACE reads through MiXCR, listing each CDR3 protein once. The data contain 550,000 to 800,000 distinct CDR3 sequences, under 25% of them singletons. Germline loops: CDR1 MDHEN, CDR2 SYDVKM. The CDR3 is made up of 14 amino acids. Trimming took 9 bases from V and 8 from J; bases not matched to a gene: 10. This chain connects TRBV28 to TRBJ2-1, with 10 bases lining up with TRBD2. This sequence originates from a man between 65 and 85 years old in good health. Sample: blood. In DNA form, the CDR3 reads TGTGCCAGTACCGGGACTAGCGCTGTGGATGAGCAGTTCTTC. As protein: CASTGTSAVDEQFF.